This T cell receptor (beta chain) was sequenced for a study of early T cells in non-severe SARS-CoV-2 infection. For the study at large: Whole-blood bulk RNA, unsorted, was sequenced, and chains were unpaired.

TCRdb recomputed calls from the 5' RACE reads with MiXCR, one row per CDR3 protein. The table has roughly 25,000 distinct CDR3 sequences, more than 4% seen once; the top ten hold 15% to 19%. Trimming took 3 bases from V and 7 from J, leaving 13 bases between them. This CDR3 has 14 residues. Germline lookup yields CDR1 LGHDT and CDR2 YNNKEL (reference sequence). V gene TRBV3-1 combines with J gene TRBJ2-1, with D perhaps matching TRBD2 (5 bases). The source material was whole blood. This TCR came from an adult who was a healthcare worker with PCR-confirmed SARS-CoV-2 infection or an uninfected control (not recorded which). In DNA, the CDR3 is TGTGCCAGCAGCCAGGAGGTGGTGGGGAATGAGCAGTTCTTC. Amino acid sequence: CASSQEVVGNEQFF.